This T cell receptor beta chain was identified in a study of blood T cell repertoires in COVID-19 (TCRdb year 2020). The study in broad terms: Samples from collaborators originated in the United States, Italy and Spain and spanned both the acute and convalescent phases of COVID-19. The material from the prospective study consisted of cDNA or gDNA derived from T cells, B-cell-depleted T cells, or PBMCs. Subjects who had been exposed to COVID-19, were actively infected with it, or had recovered from it provided the deeply sampled blood TCRbeta repertoires that made up the dataset. The repertoires were made available in a free public database intended to serve as a resource for research on the immune response to SARS-CoV-2. The samples were drawn from two sources: the first 160 participants of the ongoing ImmuneRACE study, and 1,000 to 1,500 subjects contributed by 6 global collaborators. Nearly every sample came with metadata listing a de-identified subject ID, COVID-19 status, age in years and sex. Where HLA class I and class II types were available, the types were taken from metadata supplied by the sample provider, not from assay-based typing. Broad study findings and their caveats: The amount of clinical and demographic metadata varied by source and participant and was provided uncurated.

Notes on this clone: The antigen it recognizes is unknown. There are no base qualities to consult, and no much larger clone falls within one base.

The CDR3 numbers 15 residues from cysteine through phenylalanine. Just the 45-base CDR3 DNA is kept, in frame starting at base 1. According to the germline V gene, CDR1 reads SGHNT and CDR2 reads YENEEA. V and J are trimmed by 5 bases and 2 bases, and the gene matches miss 3 bases of the junction. TCRbeta CDR3 regions were amplified from genomic DNA by means of the immunoSEQ Assay, a bias-controlled multiplex PCR. In the authors' own workflow: Within the assay, amplification of reference gene primers was used to estimate how many nucleated cells each sample contained. To quantify the absolute abundance of each unique TCRbeta CDR3 rearrangement, sequence reads were collapsed and filtered. For each sample, productive Simpson clonality was calculated as the square root of Simpson's diversity index across productive rearrangements. Held by TCRdb, this immuneACCESS table contains in-frame sequences only and omits some clones. Under half of the omission traces to an unresolved V gene where checked; the cause of the rest is unknown. V and J calls and clone size are copied from that table; D and trimming were computed from the DNA. The sample table shows nearly 300,000 clones, and more than 70% are seen once. The biggest ten clones account for 6.9% of the sample.

A second Seattle source provided samples from volunteer blood donors who had recovered from COVID-19. Each collaborating institution followed its own protocols to collect whole blood in K2EDTA tubes. For TCRbeta analysis, collaborators shipped samples in one of three forms: frozen whole blood, isolated PBMCs, or DNA extracted from either of those sample types. Sequencing was carried out using peripheral blood. The chain uses TRBV11-3 and TRBJ2-3; 11 middle bases align to TRBD2. This sequence was found in a young woman who had recovered from COVID-19. This receptor has the CDR3 CASSELAGATDTQYF. DNA sequence: TGTGCCAGCAGCGAACTAGCGGGGGCCACAGATACGCAGTATTTT.